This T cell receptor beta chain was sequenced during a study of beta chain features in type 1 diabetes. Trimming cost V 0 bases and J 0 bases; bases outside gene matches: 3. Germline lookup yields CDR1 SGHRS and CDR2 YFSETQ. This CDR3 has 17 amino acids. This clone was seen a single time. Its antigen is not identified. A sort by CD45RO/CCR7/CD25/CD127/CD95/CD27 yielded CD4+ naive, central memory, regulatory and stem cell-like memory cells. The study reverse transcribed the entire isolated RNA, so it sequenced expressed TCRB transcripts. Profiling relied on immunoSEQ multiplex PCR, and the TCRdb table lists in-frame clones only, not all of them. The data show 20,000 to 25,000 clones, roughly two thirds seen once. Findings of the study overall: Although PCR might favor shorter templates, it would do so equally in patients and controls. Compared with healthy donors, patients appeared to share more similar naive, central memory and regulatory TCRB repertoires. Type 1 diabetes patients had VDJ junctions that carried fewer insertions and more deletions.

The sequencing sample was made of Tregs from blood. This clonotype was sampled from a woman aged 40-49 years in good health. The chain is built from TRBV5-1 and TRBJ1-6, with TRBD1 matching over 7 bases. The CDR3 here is CASSLATGSSYNSPLHF. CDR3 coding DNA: TGCGCCAGCAGCTTGGCGACAGGGAGCTCCTATAATTCACCCCTCCACTTT. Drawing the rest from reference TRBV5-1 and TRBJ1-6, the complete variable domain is KAGVTQTPRYLIKTRGQQVTLSCSPISGHRSVSWYQQTPGQGLQFLFEYFSETQRNKGNFPGRFSGRQFSNSRSEMNVSTLELGDSALYLCASSLATGSSYNSPLHFGNGTRLTVT.